What follows are 17 T cell receptor beta chains derived from one specimen sequenced in a study of shared clonotypes between healthy human individuals. Naive CD8 cells lacked CD45RO, underwent positive selection for CCR7 and left out terminally differentiated effector memory CD45RA+ cells. The assay was immunoSEQ multiplex PCR, and TCRdb's table has in-frame clones only and misses some. The table records millions of clones, about 92% of them present only once. Material: naive CD8+ T cells from PBMCs. All receptors derive from a man aged 18 to 35 in good health. Some clones in this sample may be carry-over from other donors' samples.

CDR3 residues: CASSTGQDPEAFF. CDR3 bases: TGTGCCAGTAGTACGGGACAGGACCCTGAAGCTTTCTTT. This sequence joins TRBV19 and TRBJ1-1; TRBD1 aligns across 8 bases. The CDR3 spans 13 residues. V lost 4 bases, J lost 6 bases, and 4 bases stayed unmatched. Germline V CDR1 and CDR2: LNHDA, SQIVND (reference sequence).

The gene calls are TRBV7-9 and TRBJ2-3, with 9 positions matching TRBD2. The CDR3 extends over 15 amino acids. The germline gives CDR1 SEHNR, CDR2 FQNEAQ (reference sequence). The junction had 5 bases not matched to a gene; V was cut back by 4 bases and J by 3 bases. CDR3 bases: TGTGCCAGCAGCTCGCCCAGCGGGAGGACAGATACGCAGTATTTT. Its translation: CASSSPSGRTDTQYF.

This sequence joins TRBV29-1 and TRBJ2-5, with D possibly matching TRBD1 (5 bases). V lost 1 base to trimming and J lost 5 bases, with 17 bases between them. Looked up from germline, CDR1 is SQVTM and CDR2 is ANQGSEA. This CDR3 has 15 residues. The CDR3 region is CSVEGGRAKGETQYF. As DNA, the CDR3 is TGCAGCGTTGAAGGAGGCAGGGCAAAGGGGGAGACCCAGTACTTC.

The rearrangement joins TRBV14 to TRBJ2-7; D remains unclear. CDR1 is SGHDN and CDR2 is FVKESK in the germline V gene. The CDR3 loop spans 12 amino acids. Deletions cut 4 bases from V and 7 bases from J, with 11 bases between. CDR3 sequence reads: CASSPGPGEQYF. CDR3 DNA: TGTGCCAGCAGCCCCGGCCCCGGGGAGCAGTACTTC.

This chain links TRBV15 with TRBJ2-7; D ambiguous. CDR3 size: 13 residues. Germline V lookup: CDR1 LNHNV, CDR2 YYDKDF (reference sequence). Trimming took 5 bases from V and 5 from J, leaving 13 bases between them. CDR3 in DNA: TGTGCCACCAGCCCTACTGGGTTGGACGAGCAGTACTTC. This gives the protein CATSPTGLDEQYF.

With respect to this clone: Other nucleotide sequences in the sample specify the same CDR3. The chain links TRBV5-1 to TRBJ2-7; the D is unclear. The CDR3 sequence is 13 residues long. Germline CDR1 SGHRS, CDR2 YFSETQ. V lost 1 base and J lost 3, with 8 bases in between. This CDR3 reads CASSLSPSYEQYF. Written as DNA, the CDR3 is TGCGCCAGCAGCTTGAGCCCGAGCTACGAGCAGTACTTC. Looking up the rest from reference TRBV5-1 and TRBJ2-7 gives the full variable domain: KAGVTQTPRYLIKTRGQQVTLSCSPISGHRSVSWYQQTPGQGLQFLFEYFSETQRNKGNFPGRFSGRQFSNSRSEMNVSTLELGDSALYLCASSLSPSYEQYFGPGTRLTVT.

The rearrangement uses TRBV28 and TRBJ2-2, with D maybe TRBD1 (7 bases). CDR3 length equals 14 residues. The V and J ends lost 9 bases and 5 bases respectively, with 16 bases between them. Germline V gene data show CDR1 as MDHEN and CDR2 as SYDVKM. This chain's CDR3 is CASMVQGGTGELFF. Written as DNA, the CDR3 is TGTGCCAGTATGGTCCAGGGGGGTACCGGGGAGCTGTTTTTT.

The genes are TRBV6-1 and TRBJ2-2; TRBD1 might be the D (5 bases). The V end was cut by 2 bases, the J end by 6 bases, with 7 bases between. This CDR3 has 13 amino acids. Germline lookup yields CDR1 MNHNS and CDR2 SASEGT. DNA of the CDR3: TGTGCCAGCAGTGAACCCAGGGCCGGGGAGCTGTTTTTT. Translating it yields CASSEPRAGELFF.

The chain has TRBV11-2 and TRBJ1-3, with a tentative D call TRBD1 (6 bases). The ends were cut back, 2 bases at V and 0 bases at J, with 11 bases in the middle. CDR3 length equals 16 residues. CDR1 is SGHAT and CDR2 is FQNNGV in the germline V gene. For the CDR3, the DNA is TGTGCCAGCAGCTTATGGGGCAGGGGCTCTGGAAACACCATATATTTT. It is translated as CASSLWGRGSGNTIYF. Combining the CDR3 with reference TRBV11-2 and TRBJ1-3 gives the whole variable domain EAGVAQSPRYKIIEKRQSVAFWCNPISGHATLYWYQQILGQGPKLLIQFQNNGVVDDSQLPKDRFSAERLKGVDSTLKIQPAKLEDSAVYLCASSLWGRGSGNTIYFGEGSWLTVV.

The V call is TRBV2, the J call TRBJ1-1; D is undetermined. Germline CDR1 SNHLY, CDR2 FYNNEI. CDR3 length: 12 residues. V lost 2 bases and J lost 6, with 7 bases in between. CDR3 protein: CASSEMTPEAFF. CDR3 in DNA: TGTGCCAGCAGTGAAATGACTCCTGAAGCTTTCTTT.

The chain is built from TRBV5-1 and TRBJ2-2; tentatively, D is TRBD2 (5 bases). This CDR3 contains 16 residues. In germline, CDR1 is SGHRS, CDR2 YFSETQ. The V end was cut by 2 bases, the J end by 4 bases, with 15 bases between. CDR3 DNA: TGCGCCAGCAGCTTAACGAGCGGTGAGTTCACCGGGGAGCTGTTTTTT. This translates into CASSLTSGEFTGELFF.

V gene TRBV9 combines with J gene TRBJ1-6, with a weak D call TRBD1 (6 bases). From germline, CDR1 is SGDLS and CDR2 YYNGEE. The CDR3 length is 16 residues. The V end lost 1 base, the J end lost 2 bases, and 10 bases lay between the germline ends. This chain's CDR3 is CASSVSGETYNSPLHF. The CDR3 bases are TGTGCCAGCAGCGTATCAGGGGAAACCTATAATTCACCCCTCCACTTT.

This rearrangement joins TRBV6-1 to TRBJ1-5; 7 nucleotides line up with TRBD1. Germline V lookup: CDR1 MNHNS, CDR2 SASEGT. With 8 bases clipped from V and 6 bases from J, the junction kept 10 bases outside the gene matches. The CDR3 consists of 14 residues. Here the CDR3 DNA reads TGTGCCAGCGGAACAGGGGTTGAAGGTCAGCCCCAGCATTTT. Its protein is CASGTGVEGQPQHF.

The V and J genes are TRBV27 and TRBJ2-7; a weak D match, TRBD2 (7 bases). V shed 6 bases and J shed 2 bases, with 20 bases lying between them. Germline V gene data show CDR1 as MNHEY and CDR2 as SMNVEV (reference sequence). The CDR3 consists of 16 residues. CDR3 in DNA: TGTGCCAGCAGGGATCCGACAGGCGGGAGTCCCTACGAGCAGTACTTC. Its protein is CASRDPTGGSPYEQYF.

The gene calls are TRBV4-3 and TRBJ2-4; unclear D gene. The CDR3 spans 14 residues. Trimming shortened V by 0 bases and J by 12 bases, and 15 bases separated the two germline ends. Germline V gene lookup returns CDR1 LGHNA and CDR2 YSLEER. This chain's CDR3 is CASSQDATLPPQYF. CDR3 coding DNA: TGCGCCAGCAGCCAAGATGCGACCCTTCCCCCTCAGTACTTC.

CDR3 protein: CASSPPGILNYGYTF. The CDR3 DNA follows: TGTGCCAGCAGTCCTCCAGGGATATTAAACTATGGCTACACCTTC. The chain carries TRBV27 and TRBJ1-2, with a weak D call TRBD1 (5 bases). CDR3 length equals 15 residues. Germline V gene lookup returns CDR1 MNHEY and CDR2 SMNVEV (reference sequence). The ends were cut back, 5 bases at V and 2 bases at J, with 15 bases in the middle.

V usage is TRBV7-9 and J usage is TRBJ2-1, with D perhaps being TRBD1 or TRBD2 (5 bases each). Germline V gives CDR1 SEHNR, CDR2 FQNEAQ (reference sequence). CDR3 size: 17 residues. Trimming left V 4 bases short and J 0 bases short, with 16 bases between. CDR3 sequence (DNA): TGTGCCAGCAGCTCCCTTAGGGGCGGAGGCTCCTACAATGAGCAGTTCTTC. It encodes CASSSLRGGGSYNEQFF.